This is a list of T cell receptor beta chains from one sample in a study of blood T cell repertoires in COVID-19. Data came from immunoSEQ multiplex PCR; TCRdb stores just in-frame clones and leaves some out. Of approximately 200,000 clones in the sample, 88% were seen once. Sample: peripheral blood. The source is a man between 65 and 85 years old with acute or convalescent COVID-19. The CDR3 runs from the conserved cysteine through the conserved F or W. Expanded clones are given a class, and other clones once, few, many or no size at all.

j_call v_call clone_size cdr3_aa
TRBJ2-2 TRBV7-3 NA CASSYRSSGELFF
TRBJ2-7 TRBV28 NA CASSRAGTSSEQYF
TRBJ1-1 TRBV6-6 NA CASSYSTGSENTEAFF
TRBJ1-6 TRBV18 NA CASSPKDRNSPLHF
TRBJ2-1 TRBV19 NA CASSMLREDYNEQFF
TRBJ1-2 TRBV7-3 NA CASSFQPGQGRSHGYTF
TRBJ1-1 TRBV7-2 NA CASSSGQVMNTEAFF
TRBJ2-7 TRBV10-3 NA CAISPGLAGGFYEQYF
TRBJ1-3 TRBV9 NA CASSPTQGEISGNTIYF
TRBJ2-1 TRBV2 NA CASSSPYRGQEQFF
TRBJ2-3 TRBV11-1 NA CASQTGTGRTDTQYF
TRBJ1-2 TRBV7-9 once CASSFDSLYGYTF
TRBJ1-1 TRBV7-8 NA CASSREGLLLAEAFF
TRBJ2-3 TRBV9 NA CASSLGGGSTDTQYF
TRBJ1-6 TRBV18 NA CASSIQDNSPLHF
TRBJ1-4 TRBV21-1 NA CASSKVPGGNEKLFF
TRBJ2-1 TRBV29-1 NA CSVTSGRAALDHEQFF
TRBJ1-5 TRBV20-1 NA CSGATTLTQHF